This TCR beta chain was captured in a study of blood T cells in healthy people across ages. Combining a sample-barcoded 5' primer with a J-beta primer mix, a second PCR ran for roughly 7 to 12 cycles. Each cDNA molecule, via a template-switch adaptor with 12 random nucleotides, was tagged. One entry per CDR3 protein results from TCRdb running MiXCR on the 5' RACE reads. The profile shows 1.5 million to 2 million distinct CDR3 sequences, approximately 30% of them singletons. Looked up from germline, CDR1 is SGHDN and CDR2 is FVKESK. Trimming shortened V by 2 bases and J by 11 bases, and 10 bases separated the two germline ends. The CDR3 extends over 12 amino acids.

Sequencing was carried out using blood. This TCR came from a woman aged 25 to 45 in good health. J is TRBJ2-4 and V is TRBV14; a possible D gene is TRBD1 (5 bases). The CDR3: CASSQSTALQYF. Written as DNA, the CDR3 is TGTGCCAGCAGCCAATCGACAGCCCTTCAGTACTTC.